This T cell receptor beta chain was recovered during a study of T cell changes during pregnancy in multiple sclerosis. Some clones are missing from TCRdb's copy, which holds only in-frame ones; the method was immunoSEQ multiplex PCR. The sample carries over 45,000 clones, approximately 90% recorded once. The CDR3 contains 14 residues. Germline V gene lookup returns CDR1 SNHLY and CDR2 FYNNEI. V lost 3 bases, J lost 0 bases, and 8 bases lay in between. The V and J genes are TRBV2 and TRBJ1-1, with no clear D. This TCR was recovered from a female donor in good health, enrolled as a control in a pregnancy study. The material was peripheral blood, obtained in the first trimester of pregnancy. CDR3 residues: CASSELGVNTEAFF. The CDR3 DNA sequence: TGTGCCAGCAGTGAGCTCGGAGTGAACACTGAAGCTTTCTTT.